Sequencing of this TCR beta chain was carried out in a study of T cell responses to AZD1222 COVID-19 vaccine. Clones were sequenced by immunoSEQ multiplex PCR, and TCRdb holds only the in-frame ones, with some missing. The table has about 150,000 clones, approximately 90% seen once. This specimen was peripheral blood, taken 28 days after the second AZD1222 dose. This TCR came from an adult who received the AZD1222 COVID-19 vaccine.

CDR3: CASSLGGVSKRGYTF. The CDR3 DNA sequence: TGTGCCAGCAGCCTGGGGGGCGTCAGCAAACGAGGCTACACCTTC. This rearrangement joins TRBV27 to TRBJ1-2; perhaps TRBD1 as D (6 bases). There are 15 residues in the CDR3. Germline values: CDR1 MNHEY, CDR2 SMNVEV (reference sequence). Trimming shortened V by 6 bases and J by 8 bases, and 22 bases separated the two germline ends.